These 3 T cell receptor beta chains were sequenced from one sample in a study of T cell responses to AZD1222 COVID-19 vaccine (dated by TCRdb to the early 2020s). The time point label, as the study defines it: baseline before first vaccination. The library relied on the immunoSEQ multiplex PCR assay. TCRdb's version of the immuneACCESS table is confined to in-frame rearrangements and falls short of the full clone set. An unresolved V gene accounts for under half of the shortfall where checked; the remainder is of unknown origin. The sample table holds fewer than 45,000 clones, of which around 80% were seen once. The leading ten clones occupy more than 45% of the sample. The material was peripheral blood, obtained on day 0 of AZD1222 vaccination. The receptors stem from an adult in good health.

The chain uses TRBV7-3 and TRBJ1-2; perhaps TRBD1 as D (5 bases). Trimming pared 1 base from V and 3 bases from J, leaving 9 bases between. CDR3 length: 14 amino acids. Looked up from germline, CDR1 is SGHTA and CDR2 is FQGTGA. CDR3 nucleotides: TGTGCCAGCAGCTTAAATCCGGGACACTATGGCTACACCTTC. Translated, it gives CASSLNPGHYGYTF.

DNA of the CDR3: TGTGCCAGCAGCTTTGAGGGAACCGTCGGTGAAAAACTGTTTTTT. It specifies CASSFEGTVGEKLFF. The genes are TRBV7-9 and TRBJ1-4; no firm D call. V shed 3 bases and J shed 7 bases, with 15 bases lying between them. Per germline, CDR1 SEHNR and CDR2 FQNEAQ (reference sequence). This CDR3 has 15 residues.

The V and J genes are TRBV6-8 and TRBJ1-6; D call uncertain. With 6 bases removed from V and 0 bases from J, the gap between germline ends came to 30 bases. The germline V gene has CDR1 MNHGY and CDR2 SAAAGT. This CDR3 region has 22 residues. CDR3 sequence: CASRDPKPVGGLISSYNSPLHF. The CDR3, as DNA: TGTGCCAGCAGGGATCCCAAACCGGTAGGCGGATTAATTAGCTCCTATAATTCACCCCTCCACTTT.